These 5 T cell receptor beta chains originate from one sample sequenced in a study of response to subunit inactivated influenza vaccine. TCRdb recomputed calls from the RT-PCR reads with MiXCR, one row per CDR3 protein. The profile shows about 500,000 distinct CDR3 sequences, about 17% of them singletons. The source was CD4+ T cells sorted from PBMCs, collected around 25 months after vaccination. The receptor source for this set is a man in his fifties or sixties who received an inactivated influenza vaccine.

The chain uses TRBV9 and TRBJ1-5, with a possible D match to TRBD1 (5 bases). Germline CDR1 and CDR2: SGDLS and YYNGEE. Trimming removed 4 bases at V and 2 bases at J, with 13 bases between. There are 15 residues in the CDR3. CDR3 in amino acids: CASSPHGTGNQPQHF. The CDR3 bases are TGTGCCAGCAGCCCCCACGGGACGGGCAATCAGCCCCAGCATTTT.

This clonotype was picked up a small number of times. V is TRBV7-8 and J is TRBJ2-2, with 9 bases aligning to TRBD1. Germline values: CDR1 SGHVS, CDR2 FQNEAQ. The CDR3 runs to 17 residues. V was pared by 1 base and J by 3 bases, with 6 bases of the junction left unmatched. Here the CDR3 reads CASSLVTGGSDTGELFF. The CDR3 coding sequence is TGTGCCAGCAGCTTAGTAACAGGGGGCTCTGACACCGGGGAGCTGTTTTTT.

Here the CDR3 reads CASSYSRNSGYTF. DNA of the CDR3: TGTGCCAGCAGTTACTCGAGGAACAGTGGCTACACCTTC. This sequence joins TRBV6-5 and TRBJ1-2, with no clear D. The CDR3 is 13 amino acids. Germline V gene data show CDR1 as MNHEY and CDR2 as SVGAGI. V lost 0 bases and J 7 bases, leaving 9 bases between the germline ends.

This clonotype was detected only a few times. The V gene is TRBV20-1, the J gene TRBJ2-2; D may be TRBD2 (5 bases). The germline V and J ends were trimmed by 6 bases and 7 bases, with 12 bases remaining between them. Germline CDR1 DFQATT, CDR2 SNEGSKA (reference sequence). This CDR3 spans 12 amino acids. CDR3: CSAVGVGGELFF. The CDR3 DNA reads as TGCAGTGCGGTGGGAGTGGGCGGGGAGCTGTTTTTT.

This clonotype was seen only a few times. The V call is TRBV20-1, the J call TRBJ1-2; D is unclear. The V gene's germline CDR1 is DFQATT and CDR2 SNEGSKA (reference sequence). This CDR3 is built from 14 residues. Trimming cost V 3 bases and J 4 bases, with 15 bases left between them. This CDR3 reads CSASQNTLVYGYTF. The CDR3 DNA is TGCAGTGCTAGTCAGAATACATTGGTCTATGGCTACACCTTC.